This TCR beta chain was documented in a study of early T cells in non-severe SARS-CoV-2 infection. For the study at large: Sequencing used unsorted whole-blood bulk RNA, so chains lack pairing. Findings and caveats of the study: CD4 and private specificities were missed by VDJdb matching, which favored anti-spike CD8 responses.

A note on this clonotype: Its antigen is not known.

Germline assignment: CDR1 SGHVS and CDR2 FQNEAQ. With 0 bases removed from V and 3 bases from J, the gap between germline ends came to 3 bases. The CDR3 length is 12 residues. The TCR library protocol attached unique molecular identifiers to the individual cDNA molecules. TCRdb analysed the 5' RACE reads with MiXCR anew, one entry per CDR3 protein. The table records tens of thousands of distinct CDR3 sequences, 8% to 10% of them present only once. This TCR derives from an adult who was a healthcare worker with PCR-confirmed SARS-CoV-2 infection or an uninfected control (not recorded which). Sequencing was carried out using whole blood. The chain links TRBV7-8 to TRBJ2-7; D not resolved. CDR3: CASSLANYEQYF. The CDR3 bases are TGTGCCAGCAGCTTAGCTAACTACGAGCAGTACTTC.